The following is a T cell receptor beta chain sequence with its context. The antigen is not known. The data stem from a study of cytomegalovirus exposure and HLA in healthy donors. PCR amplification relied on 60 Vbeta primers (plus 13 Jbeta primers). Repertoires were generated with immunoSEQ multiplex PCR, while TCRdb's copy carries only in-frame clones and drops some. The data contain some 110,000 clones, around 64% of them singletons. Study conclusions and caveats: Clonal expansion, a later analysis showed, was greater in HLA-associated TCR beta chains than in equally common others.

Germline V gene lookup returns CDR1 SGHAT and CDR2 FQNNGV. The CDR3 extends over 18 amino acids. V shed 1 base and J 1 base; nucleotides not matched to a gene: 10. The chain has TRBV11-2 and TRBJ2-4, with 7 bases matching TRBD2. The TCR was taken from a woman in her twenties or thirties in good health and CMV-seronegative. The specimen was PBMCs. The CDR3 nucleotides are TGTGCCAGCAGCTTAGTATTCGGCGGGAGTACGGCCAAAAACATTCAGTACTTC. Translation gives CASSLVFGGSTAKNIQYF.